This T cell receptor beta chain was identified in a study of regulatory T cells in long-lasting Graves disease. Investigators prepared the TCR beta libraries by applying iRepertoire HTBI primers and Arm-PCR of CDR3 regions. TCRdb passed the multiplex PCR reads through MiXCR, listing each CDR3 protein once. The repertoire has hundreds of thousands of distinct CDR3 sequences, under 25% of them found once; the top ten carry roughly an eighth. In this sample, this clonotype turned up a few times. V was trimmed by 7 bases and J by 1 base, leaving 8 bases between them. Germline CDR1 and CDR2: DFQATT and SNEGSKA (reference sequence). This CDR3 is built from 11 residues. Specified time point: persistent/refractory GD, antithyroid drugs over 5 years with positive TRAb. Researchers made the TCR library from RNA that was extracted from PBMCs. The EDTA tubes were filled with nine milliliters of drawn peripheral blood.

The sequence came from a female donor with Graves disease. The chain employs TRBV20-1 and TRBJ2-7; D is perhaps TRBD2 (5 bases). The starting material was peripheral blood mononuclear cells (PBMCs), obtained when the disease was refractory, from a patient treated with antithyroid drugs. CDR3 nucleotide sequence: TGCAGTGTACTAGTTTCCTACGAGCAGTACTTC. It specifies CSVLVSYEQYF.